These T cell receptor beta chains were read from a single sample in a study of blood T cell repertoires in COVID-19. The method was immunoSEQ multiplex PCR; TCRdb's version includes in-frame clones alone and lacks a portion of them. The table has about 88,000 clones, approximately 87% seen once. Sequences were obtained from peripheral blood. All receptors come from a human donor in a cohort sampled during active COVID-19. Each CDR3 is given with its conserved first and last residue. The order of the fields is D gene, V gene, clone size, J gene, CDR3 DNA, CDR3 protein. D genes are given only for firm matches. A row's size may be missing; if present it is once, few, many or a size class.

D: .
V: TRBV11-3
size: .
J: TRBJ2-3
DNA: TGTGCCAGCAGCTTAGTAGGGGACACAGATACGCAGTATTTT
CDR3: CASSLVGDTDTQYF

D: .
V: TRBV18
size: .
J: TRBJ1-6
DNA: TGTGCCAGCTCACCACCAACTAGCTCCTATAATTCACCCCTCCACTTT
CDR3: CASSPPTSSYNSPLHF

D: .
V: TRBV3-1/TRBV3-2
size: .
J: TRBJ1-3
DNA: TGTGCCAGCAGCCAATCAGACTCTGGAAACACCATATATTTT
CDR3: CASSQSDSGNTIYF

D: .
V: TRBV9
size: .
J: TRBJ2-7
DNA: TGTGCCAGCAGCGTGGGTCAGGGCACTGGCAACGAGCAGTACTTC
CDR3: CASSVGQGTGNEQYF

D: TRBD2
V: TRBV7-2
size: .
J: TRBJ2-7
DNA: TGTGCCAGCAGCAGATCCGGGACTAGCGGGGGGTTCGAGCAGTACTTC
CDR3: CASSRSGTSGGFEQYF

D: .
V: TRBV7-2
size: .
J: TRBJ1-1
DNA: TGTGCCAGCAGCTTAGCGGGGGGGGTGAGCCTCACTGAAGCTTTCTTT
CDR3: CASSLAGGVSLTEAFF

D: .
V: TRBV24-1
size: .
J: TRBJ2-3
DNA: TGTGCCTCTCAAGCGGGCGTCACAGATACGCAGTATTTT
CDR3: CASQAGVTDTQYF

D: .
V: TRBV9
size: .
J: TRBJ1-2
DNA: TGTGCCAGCAGCACCCAAGCGACAGGAGTATATGGCTACACCTTC
CDR3: CASSTQATGVYGYTF

D: .
V: TRBV21-1
size: .
J: TRBJ2-5
DNA: TGTGCCAGCAGCAAAGCGCTGGAGGCCGGAGAGACCCAGTACTTC
CDR3: CASSKALEAGETQYF

D: TRBD2
V: TRBV2
size: few
J: TRBJ2-7
DNA: TGTGCCAGCAGTGCTACTGGCGGGAGCGGTCCCGAGCAGTACTTC
CDR3: CASSATGGSGPEQYF

D: .
V: TRBV4-3
size: .
J: TRBJ1-4
DNA: TGCGCCAGCAGCCAAGGCCCACATGACAGCAGCCCTAATGAAAAACTGTTTTTT
CDR3: CASSQGPHDSSPNEKLFF

D: .
V: TRBV10-3
size: .
J: TRBJ2-7
DNA: TGTGCCATGACACCAGGGAAAAACTCCTACGAGCAGTACTTC
CDR3: CAMTPGKNSYEQYF

D: .
V: TRBV10-1
size: .
J: TRBJ1-1
DNA: TGCGCCAGCAGTGAGTCGGGCAAAGGAATGGTTTTCTTT
CDR3: CASSESGKGMVFF

D: .
V: TRBV12-2
size: once
J: TRBJ2-1
DNA: TGTGCAAGTCGCTTAAGGGACAGGGTAGGGGAGCAGTTCTTC
CDR3: CASRLRDRVGEQFF

D: .
V: TRBV7-9
size: .
J: TRBJ1-1
DNA: TGTGCCAGCAGCACCCAGGGGTTCACTGAAGCTTTCTTT
CDR3: CASSTQGFTEAFF

D: .
V: TRBV3-1/TRBV3-2
size: .
J: TRBJ2-3
DNA: TGTGCCAGCAGCCAAGATAGACTCGGGTCGGGAGTGTACACAGATACGCAGTATTTT
CDR3: CASSQDRLGSGVYTDTQYF

D: .
V: TRBV18
size: .
J: TRBJ1-1
DNA: TGTGCCAGCTCACTAAACTACGCGGGTGAAGCTTTCTTT
CDR3: CASSLNYAGEAFF

D: TRBD1
V: TRBV11-2
size: .
J: TRBJ2-1
DNA: TGTGCCAGCAGCCTATTCGGGACAGACGGCAATGAGCAGTTCTTC
CDR3: CASSLFGTDGNEQFF

D: TRBD1
V: TRBV20-1
size: few
J: TRBJ1-2
DNA: TGCAGTGCTAGTGGGACAGGGAGAGTTAACAACTATGGCTACACCTTC
CDR3: CSASGTGRVNNYGYTF

D: .
V: TRBV3-1/TRBV3-2
size: many
J: TRBJ1-4
DNA: TGTGCCAGCAGCAGACGACAGGCCCCAGGTGAAAAACTGTTTTTT
CDR3: CASSRRQAPGEKLFF

D: TRBD1
V: TRBV5-1
size: .
J: TRBJ1-2
DNA: TGCGCCAGCAGCGGACAGGGGAACTATGGCTACACCTTC
CDR3: CASSGQGNYGYTF

D: TRBD2
V: TRBV4-1
size: .
J: TRBJ2-5
DNA: TGCGCCAGCAGCCGACTGGGACTAGCTCAACAGACCCAGTACTTC
CDR3: CASSRLGLAQQTQYF

D: TRBD2
V: TRBV5-1
size: .
J: TRBJ2-1
DNA: TGCGCCAGCAGCTTGGCCGCTAGCGGGGGGGCATATGAGCAGTTCTTC
CDR3: CASSLAASGGAYEQFF

D: TRBD2
V: TRBV7-6
size: .
J: TRBJ2-3
DNA: TGTGCCAGCAGCTTAGGCAGGGCGGGAGGCACAGATACGCAGTATTTT
CDR3: CASSLGRAGGTDTQYF

D: TRBD1
V: TRBV5-6
size: .
J: TRBJ2-1
DNA: TGTGCCAGCAGCATGGACAGGGGACTTAGGGATGAGCAGTTCTTC
CDR3: CASSMDRGLRDEQFF

D: TRBD1
V: TRBV7-9
size: .
J: TRBJ2-1
DNA: TGTGCCAGCAGCACACCAGCTGGGACAGGGGTCTCCTACAATGAGCAGTTCTTC
CDR3: CASSTPAGTGVSYNEQFF

D: TRBD2
V: TRBV2
size: once
J: TRBJ2-2
DNA: TGTGCCAGCAGTGAGCTAGCGGGACTCAGCGGGGAGCTGTTTTTT
CDR3: CASSELAGLSGELFF

D: .
V: TRBV6-1
size: .
J: TRBJ1-1
DNA: TGTGCCAGCAGTGAAATATCCGAAGCTTTCTTT
CDR3: CASSEISEAFF

D: .
V: TRBV11-1
size: .
J: TRBJ2-1
DNA: TGTGCCAGCAGCCCCTTACCGGGAGTACAGTTCTTC
CDR3: CASSPLPGVQFF

D: TRBD2
V: TRBV10-3
size: .
J: TRBJ2-7
DNA: TGTGCCATCAGTGAGTCCTTCGGGGGTCCCGGGACTAGCGTAAGCTCCTACGAGCAGTACTTC
CDR3: CAISESFGGPGTSVSSYEQYF

D: TRBD2
V: TRBV3-1/TRBV3-2
size: .
J: TRBJ2-3
DNA: TGTGCCAGCAGCCAGGGTGGCGGGGGGATCACAGATACGCAGTATTTT
CDR3: CASSQGGGGITDTQYF

D: .
V: TRBV19
size: .
J: TRBJ2-2
DNA: TGTGCCAGTAGTGTCCTATCCGACACCGGGGAGCTGTTTTTT
CDR3: CASSVLSDTGELFF

D: TRBD2
V: TRBV7-6
size: .
J: TRBJ2-7
DNA: TGTGCCAGCAGCTTAGCGACAGGGACTAGCGGGGGAGTCTACGAGCAGTACTTC
CDR3: CASSLATGTSGGVYEQYF

D: TRBD2
V: TRBV11-2
size: .
J: TRBJ2-3
DNA: TGTGCCAGCAGCCAGGGACTACTTCGGGATACGCAGTATTTT
CDR3: CASSQGLLRDTQYF

D: TRBD2
V: TRBV7-2
size: .
J: TRBJ2-7
DNA: TGTGCCAGCAGCCCTAGCTCGGGCGGGGGGGCCTACGAGCAGTACTTC
CDR3: CASSPSSGGGAYEQYF

D: TRBD1
V: TRBV5-5
size: .
J: TRBJ1-2
DNA: TGTGCCAGCACCTTAAGGGGGGACAGCTTTTATGGCTACACCTTC
CDR3: CASTLRGDSFYGYTF

D: TRBD1
V: TRBV10-3
size: .
J: TRBJ1-2
DNA: TGTGCCATCAGTCGCGGGACAGGGTATGGCTACACCTTC
CDR3: CAISRGTGYGYTF

D: TRBD2
V: TRBV15
size: once
J: TRBJ2-1
DNA: TGTGCCACCAGCAGCGGGACTAGCGGGGGTTCCTACAATGAGCAGTTCTTC
CDR3: CATSSGTSGGSYNEQFF

D: .
V: TRBV19
size: .
J: TRBJ2-1
DNA: TGTGCCAGTAGTATAGATGCATTACAGTACAATGAGCAGTTCTTC
CDR3: CASSIDALQYNEQFF

D: TRBD2
V: TRBV11-3
size: .
J: TRBJ2-3
DNA: TGTGCCAGCAGCAGGACTAGCGGGAGCTCGGCAGATACGCAGTATTTT
CDR3: CASSRTSGSSADTQYF

D: TRBD2
V: TRBV6-5
size: .
J: TRBJ2-1
DNA: TGTGCCAGCAGAAACGTAGCGGGGGGGCCGAATGAGCAGTTCTTC
CDR3: CASRNVAGGPNEQFF

D: TRBD1
V: TRBV28
size: .
J: TRBJ2-5
DNA: TGTGCCAGCAGTCCGTGGACAGGGGACCAAGAGACCCAGTACTTC
CDR3: CASSPWTGDQETQYF

D: TRBD1
V: TRBV2
size: .
J: TRBJ1-1
DNA: TGTGCCAGCGCTGACGACAGGGCTGAAGCTTTCTTT
CDR3: CASADDRAEAFF

D: TRBD1
V: TRBV7-6
size: few
J: TRBJ1-2
DNA: TGTGCCAGCAGTTCGACAGGGGGAAACTATGGCTACACCTTC
CDR3: CASSSTGGNYGYTF

D: .
V: TRBV10-1
size: few
J: TRBJ2-7
DNA: TGCGCCAGCAGTGAGTCGAGTAGGGGAGAGCAGTACTTC
CDR3: CASSESSRGEQYF

D: .
V: TRBV19
size: .
J: TRBJ1-5
DNA: TGTGCCAGTAGTATAGGCCATCCTCGGGATAGCAATCAGCCCCAGCATTTT
CDR3: CASSIGHPRDSNQPQHF